The 23 T cell receptor beta chains reported below all come from one sample, sequenced in a study of blood T cell repertoires in COVID-19. Measured with immunoSEQ multiplex PCR; TCRdb has only the in-frame clones, and not every one. The sample consists of about 37,000 clones, 81% of them appearing once. The specimen sequenced was peripheral blood. The receptors here all came from a man aged 65 to 79 with COVID-19, enrolled during active disease.

V usage is TRBV18 and J usage is TRBJ1-2, with 10 bases identical to TRBD1. The CDR3 contains 14 residues. Germline CDR1 is KGHSH and CDR2 is LQKENI. After removal of 4 bases from V and 8 bases from J, the junction contained 7 bases not matched to a gene. The CDR3, as DNA: TGTGCCAGCTCACAGACAGGGGGCGCGGGAGGCTACACCTTC. This translates into CASSQTGGAGGYTF.

In its sample, this clone was seen a few times. This chain joins TRBV5-5 and TRBJ1-1; a possible D gene is TRBD1 (6 bases). Trimming pared 4 bases from V and 3 bases from J, leaving 10 bases between. The CDR3 is made up of 13 amino acids. Germline CDR1 and CDR2: SGHKS and YYEKEE (reference sequence). CDR3 sequence reads: CASSAHRDTEAFF. In DNA, the CDR3 is TGTGCCAGCAGCGCCCACAGGGACACTGAAGCTTTCTTT.

This clone was counted a single time. The chain carries TRBV10-3 and TRBJ2-3; 8 bases align to TRBD2. The CDR3 spans 18 residues. CDR1 is ENHRY and CDR2 is SYGVKD in the germline V gene. The trim removed 6 bases at V and 4 bases at J, leaving 18 bases unmatched. CDR3 residues: CAISLTSGRMGAADTQYF. CDR3 in DNA: TGTGCCATCAGCCTTACTAGCGGAAGGATGGGAGCTGCAGATACGCAGTATTTT.

This chain uses TRBV5-4 with TRBJ2-5; a possible D gene is TRBD2 (5 bases). The germline V gene has CDR1 SGHNT and CDR2 YYREEE (reference sequence). This CDR3 comprises 14 residues. With 0 bases removed from V and 5 bases from J, the gap between germline ends came to 11 bases. The CDR3 spells CASSLEGRGETQYF. The CDR3 coding sequence is TGTGCCAGCAGCTTGGAGGGCAGAGGGGAGACCCAGTACTTC.

V and J are TRBV4-3 and TRBJ2-7; TRBD2 matches 10 bases. This CDR3 spans 14 amino acids. Germline V gene data show CDR1 as LGHNA and CDR2 as YSLEER. J was trimmed by 4 bases and V by 0 bases; bases with no gene match: 0. This CDR3 reads CASSQELAGYEQYF. CDR3 nucleotides: TGCGCCAGCAGCCAAGAACTAGCGGGGTACGAGCAGTACTTC.

This rearrangement joins TRBV7-2 to TRBJ1-5; TRBD1 matches 8 bases. Germline V gene lookup returns CDR1 SGHTA and CDR2 FQGNSA. This CDR3 is built from 14 residues. The ends lost 5 bases at V and 7 bases at J; junction bases unmatched: 7. The CDR3 loop reads CASSQGQGRQPQHF. The CDR3 coding sequence is TGTGCCAGCAGCCAAGGACAGGGTAGGCAGCCCCAGCATTTT.

This clone was counted only a few times. The chain carries TRBV6-1 and TRBJ1-2; no clear D gene. V dropped 2 bases and J dropped 4 bases, with 11 bases sitting between them. Looked up from germline, CDR1 is MNHNS and CDR2 is SASEGT. This CDR3 has 14 amino acids. This CDR3 reads CASSEHLASYGYTF. The CDR3 bases are TGTGCCAGCAGTGAACACCTAGCGAGCTATGGCTACACCTTC.

This clone was seen just once. The V call is TRBV2, the J call TRBJ1-1; D is undetermined. This CDR3 contains 13 residues. Trimming pared 3 bases from V and 0 bases from J, leaving 5 bases between. Germline V gives CDR1 SNHLY, CDR2 FYNNEI. CDR3 residues: CASSEAVNTEAFF. The CDR3 DNA sequence: TGTGCCAGCAGTGAGGCAGTGAACACTGAAGCTTTCTTT.

This clone appeared a single time. The chain is built from TRBV6-5 and TRBJ2-2, with TRBD2 as a possible D gene (5 bases). Looked up from germline, CDR1 is MNHEY and CDR2 is SVGAGI. The CDR3 is 14 amino acids. Trimming cost V 0 bases and J 6 bases, with 8 bases left between them. The CDR3 nucleotides read TGTGCCAGCAGTTACTCTAGCGTGGCCGGGGAGCTGTTTTTT. This encodes CASSYSSVAGELFF.

The gene calls are TRBV5-4 and TRBJ1-5, with a weak D call TRBD1 (6 bases). The CDR3 sequence is 16 residues long. Germline loops: CDR1 SGHNT, CDR2 YYREEE (reference sequence). Trimming left V 4 bases short and J 4 bases short, with 18 bases between. The CDR3 protein is CASSNNGQLGNQPQHF. The CDR3 nucleotides read TGTGCCAGCAGCAATAACGGACAGCTGGGGAATCAGCCCCAGCATTTT.

This chain joins TRBV29-1 and TRBJ2-7, with D possibly TRBD2 on 5 matching bases. Germline V gene lookup returns CDR1 SQVTM and CDR2 ANQGSEA. V was trimmed by 7 bases and J by 2 bases, leaving 12 bases between them. The CDR3 totals 12 residues. The CDR3 spells CSAGRGPYEQYF. In DNA form, the CDR3 reads TGCAGCGCCGGCCGGGGTCCCTACGAGCAGTACTTC.

This clone occurred a few times. The J gene is TRBJ2-2, the V gene TRBV6-1; D not certain. In germline, CDR1 is MNHNS, CDR2 SASEGT. The CDR3 contains 15 residues. Trimming removed 1 base from V and 4 bases from J, with 10 bases in between. CDR3 amino acids: CASSEVYGSTGELFF. The DNA of the CDR3 is TGTGCCAGCAGTGAAGTTTACGGGTCCACCGGGGAGCTGTTTTTT.

V usage is TRBV6-2 or TRBV6-3 and J usage is TRBJ2-7, with TRBD1 matching over 7 bases. CDR1 is MNHEY, CDR2 SVGEGT, per germline. The CDR3 loop spans 14 amino acids. With 5 bases clipped from V and 7 bases from J, the junction kept 11 bases outside the gene matches. The chain's CDR3 is CASSQGDIPQEQYF. The CDR3 nucleotides are TGTGCCAGCAGTCAGGGGGACATCCCTCAGGAGCAGTACTTC.

V is TRBV6-2 or TRBV6-3 and J is TRBJ1-2, with 7 bases aligning to TRBD1. Germline V gene data show CDR1 as MNHEY and CDR2 as SVGEGT. This CDR3 is 14 amino acids long. V lost 2 bases to trimming and J lost 4 bases; unmatched junction nucleotides: 4. CDR3 loop: CASSYPGQSYGYTF. As DNA, the CDR3 is TGTGCCAGCAGTTACCCGGGACAGAGCTATGGCTACACCTTC.

This clone was recorded a few times. The rearrangement links TRBV27 to TRBJ1-4, with D maybe TRBD1 (6 bases). This CDR3 has 17 residues. The germline V gene encodes CDR1 MNHEY and CDR2 SMNVEV (reference sequence). V gave up 5 bases and J gave up 6 bases, with 22 bases separating them. The CDR3 bases are TGTGCCAGCAGTCCGAACCCTACAGGGTTTAGTTATGAAAAACTGTTTTTT. This gives the protein CASSPNPTGFSYEKLFF.

The chain carries TRBV3-1 (or the pseudogene TRBV3-2) and TRBJ2-1; TRBD2 agrees at 11 bases. With 4 bases clipped from V and 10 bases from J, the junction kept 6 bases outside the gene matches. Germline CDR1 LGHDT, CDR2 YNNKEL (reference sequence). This CDR3 is 14 amino acids long. This CDR3 reads CASSPTSGKGEQFF. CDR3 DNA sequence: TGTGCCAGCAGCCCGACTAGCGGGAAAGGGGAGCAGTTCTTC.

This clone was picked up a small number of times. The chain uses TRBV30 and TRBJ2-7; 7 bases line up with TRBD1. CDR1 and CDR2 (germline): GTSNPN, SVGIG (reference sequence). This CDR3 is 13 amino acids long. The ends lost 0 bases at V and 6 bases at J; junction bases unmatched: 5. The chain's CDR3 is CAWSVLPGGEQYF. CDR3 DNA sequence: TGTGCCTGGAGTGTTCTCCCAGGGGGCGAGCAGTACTTC.

The V call is TRBV7-3, the J call TRBJ2-7; possibly TRBD2 for D (6 bases). This CDR3 is 13 amino acids long. Deletions cut 5 bases from V and 3 bases from J, with 11 bases between. Germline loops: CDR1 SGHTA, CDR2 FQGTGA. The CDR3 protein is CASSPRGGYEQYF. The CDR3 coding sequence is TGTGCCAGCAGCCCACGGGGAGGCTACGAGCAGTACTTC.

The chain employs TRBV3-1 (or the pseudogene TRBV3-2) and TRBJ1-4; 10 bases are a match to TRBD1. Trimming cost V 2 bases and J 8 bases; bases outside gene matches: 11. CDR3 length equals 17 residues. Per the germline V gene, CDR1 is LGHDT and CDR2 is YNNKEL (reference sequence). The CDR3 region is CASSQLTGGAFGEKLFF. The CDR3 coding sequence is TGTGCCAGCAGCCAATTGACAGGGGGCGCGTTTGGGGAAAAACTGTTTTTT.

This clone was seen a few times. J is TRBJ1-2 and V is TRBV11-2, with D perhaps TRBD1 (5 bases). This CDR3 has 13 residues. Germline CDR1 SGHAT, CDR2 FQNNGV. Trimming took off 5 bases at V and 7 bases at J, with 14 bases between the two ends. The DNA for the CDR3 is TGTGCCAGCAGCCCAGGACAAGTGGTTGGCTACACCTTC. Residues: CASSPGQVVGYTF.

In its sample, this clone was seen a few times. This chain uses TRBV6-5 with TRBJ2-2; no definite D call. Per germline, CDR1 MNHEY and CDR2 SVGAGI. Trimming pared 6 bases from V and 6 bases from J, leaving 11 bases between. This CDR3 is 13 amino acids long. Written as DNA, the CDR3 is TGTGCCAGCAGACTTACTACGGCCGGGGAGCTGTTTTTT. It codes for CASRLTTAGELFF.

For the CDR3, the DNA is TGCGCCAGCAGTACACAGGGAAACCAGCCCCAGCATTTT. Translated, it gives CASSTQGNQPQHF. The rearrangement links TRBV10-2 to TRBJ1-5, with a tentative D call TRBD1 (6 bases). From germline, CDR1 is WSHSY and CDR2 SAAADI. The CDR3 has 13 amino acids. V lost 5 bases and J 7 bases, leaving 12 bases between the germline ends.

CDR3 DNA: TGTGCCAGTAAACTAGAGGGACTGCCGGGCACTGAAGCTTTCTTT. Its protein product is CASKLEGLPGTEAFF. J is TRBJ1-1 and V is TRBV19; possibly TRBD1 for D (5 bases). CDR1 is LNHDA, CDR2 SQIVND, per germline (reference sequence). Trimming pared 7 bases from V and 4 bases from J, leaving 19 bases between. The CDR3 is made up of 15 amino acids.